Listed below are T cell receptor beta chains from one sample, sequenced in a study of Graves' ophthalmopathy and Graves' hyperthyroidism. TCRdb re-called the multiplex PCR reads with MiXCR, one entry per CDR3 protein. The sample carries 680,000 or so distinct CDR3 sequences, approximately 21% recorded once. Sequencing was carried out using peripheral blood. Source of these receptors: a woman under 30 with stable Graves' hyperthyroidism. Some clones in this sample may be carry-over from other donors' samples. CDR3s include the opening cysteine and the closing phenylalanine or tryptophan. The D gene is left open where the match is weak. The size of a clone is reported for some rows only, either as once, few or many, or as a class for expanded clones.

v_gene	abundance	d_gene	j_gene	CDR3aa	CDR3nt
TRBV19	many	NA	TRBJ1-5	CASSIGGGTARLGQHF	TGTGCCAGTAGTATAGGGGGCGGGACGGCGCGGTTGGGCCAGCATTTT
TRBV12-3/TRBV12-4	few	NA	TRBJ1-2	CASSPQGGRGYGYTF	TGTGCCAGCAGCCCTCAGGGCGGGAGAGGATATGGCTACACCTTC
TRBV9	NA	TRBD1	TRBJ1-5	CASSKTGVSNQPQHF	TGTGCCAGCAGCAAGACAGGGGTTAGCAATCAGCCCCAGCATTTT
TRBV5-6	NA	NA	TRBJ1-1	CASSLEAGRGEAFF	TGTGCCAGCAGCTTGGAGGCAGGGAGGGGAGAAGCTTTCTTT
TRBV6-4	many	NA	TRBJ2-7	CASRRPGGRVGEQYF	TGTGCCAGCCGCCGACCCGGTGGCAGAGTGGGCGAGCAGTACTTC
TRBV6-5	NA	NA	TRBJ1-1	CASSPRRYDSTEAFF	TGTGCCAGCAGTCCTCGACGGTATGATAGCACTGAAGCTTTCTTT
TRBV27	many	NA	TRBJ2-2	CASSLLGGELFF	TGTGCCAGCAGTTTGTTGGGGGGGGAGCTGTTTTTT
TRBV7-9	NA	TRBD2	TRBJ2-5	CASNRLAGVETQYF	TGTGCCAGCAACCGACTAGCGGGGGTGGAGACCCAGTACTTC
TRBV12-3/TRBV12-4	many	NA	TRBJ1-5	CASSSRDGFNQPQHF	TGTGCCAGCAGTTCTCGGGACGGCTTCAATCAGCCCCAGCATTTT
TRBV14	many	NA	TRBJ2-2	CASSRRQRTGELFF	TGTGCCAGCAGCCGAAGGCAGCGAACCGGGGAGCTGTTTTTT
TRBV10-3	NA	TRBD2	TRBJ2-7	CAISDSGLAQTYEQYF	TGTGCCATCAGTGACTCCGGACTAGCGCAAACCTACGAGCAGTACTTC
TRBV28	NA	NA	TRBJ2-7	CASSWRGLSYEQYF	TGTGCCAGCAGTTGGCGGGGGCTATCCTACGAGCAGTACTTC
TRBV27	many	TRBD2	TRBJ2-7	CASSFRGGAYEQYF	TGTGCCAGCAGTTTCCGCGGGGGGGCGTACGAGCAGTACTTC
TRBV12-3/TRBV12-4	NA	NA	TRBJ1-1	CASSSTREAFF	TGTGCCAGCAGTTCGACACGTGAAGCTTTCTTT
TRBV11-2	NA	NA	TRBJ2-3	CASSDIPGPLFRDTQYF	TGTGCCAGCAGCGACATACCAGGGCCCCTTTTTCGAGATACGCAGTATTTT
TRBV11-1	NA	NA	TRBJ1-1	CASSSALRALREGAFF	TGTGCCAGCAGCTCTGCCTTAAGGGCTCTGAGGGAGGGAGCTTTCTTT
TRBV10-3	NA	NA	TRBJ2-3	CAISESTGGDTQYF	TGTGCCATCAGTGAATCCACAGGTGGGGATACGCAGTATTTT
TRBV11-2	NA	NA	TRBJ2-7	CASSLESTGRYEQYF	TGTGCCAGCAGCTTAGAGTCGACAGGTCGGTACGAGCAGTACTTC
TRBV7-9	NA	NA	TRBJ2-7	CASSLETENYEQYF	TGTGCCAGCAGCTTAGAGACAGAAAATTACGAGCAGTACTTC
TRBV6-1	NA	NA	TRBJ1-2	CASSADGYTF	TGTGCCAGCAGTGCAGATGGCTACACCTTC
TRBV12-3/TRBV12-4	many	NA	TRBJ2-7	CASSFGGYEQYF	TGTGCCAGCAGTTTTGGAGGCTACGAGCAGTACTTC
TRBV6-5	NA	NA	TRBJ1-5	CASSYSRVPNQPQHF	TGTGCCAGCAGTTACTCGAGGGTCCCTAATCAGCCCCAGCATTTT
TRBV6-2/TRBV6-3	few	TRBD2	TRBJ2-7	CASFKPGGPYEQYF	TGTGCCAGCTTCAAACCGGGGGGACCCTACGAGCAGTACTTC
TRBV5-5	NA	TRBD1	TRBJ1-2	CASSQPGQGSSGYTF	TGTGCCAGCAGCCAGCCCGGACAGGGGTCGTCTGGCTACACCTTC
TRBV12-3/TRBV12-4	many	NA	TRBJ1-5	CASRRESNQPQHF	TGTGCCAGCAGGAGGGAGAGCAATCAGCCCCAGCATTTT
TRBV12-3/TRBV12-4	NA	TRBD1	TRBJ1-2	CASSFGQGGGYTF	TGTGCCAGCAGTTTTGGACAGGGGGGAGGCTACACCTTC
TRBV9	many	NA	TRBJ1-2	CASSVEAGVNGYTF	TGTGCCAGCAGCGTAGAAGCAGGGGTGAATGGCTACACCTTC
TRBV28	NA	NA	TRBJ2-2	CASSLIGAETGELFF	TGTGCCAGCAGTTTAATAGGGGCCGAAACCGGGGAGCTGTTTTTT
TRBV4-2	many	NA	TRBJ1-5	CASSQDGGNQPQHF	TGCGCCAGCAGCCAAGATGGGGGAAATCAGCCCCAGCATTTT
TRBV2	many	NA	TRBJ1-1	CASSEVNTEAFF	TGTGCCAGCAGTGAGGTGAACACTGAAGCTTTCTTT
TRBV28	many	NA	TRBJ1-3	CASSLRPNSGNTIYF	TGTGCCAGCAGTTTAAGACCGAACTCTGGAAACACCATATATTTT
TRBV6-2/TRBV6-3	NA	TRBD1	TRBJ2-5	CASSLDRVRTQYF	TGTGCCAGCAGTCTGGACAGGGTCAGGACCCAGTACTTC
TRBV18	NA	NA	TRBJ1-1	CASSRARNTEAFF	TGTGCCAGCTCACGGGCGAGGAACACTGAAGCTTTCTTT